This T cell receptor beta chain is from a study of blood T cell repertoires in COVID-19. Study-level background: The samples span acute and convalescent COVID-19 from the United States, Italy and Spain. T cells, B-cell-depleted T cells, or PBMCs supplied cDNA or gDNA.

This clone was seen only once. Germline CDR1 reads SGHTA; CDR2 reads FQGNSA. The CDR3 extends over 13 amino acids. The germline V and J ends were trimmed by 5 bases and 4 bases, with 10 bases remaining between them. Original processing methods: Amplification from reference gene primers served as the basis for estimated nucleated cell counts. Here immunoSEQ multiplex PCR was the method, and the copy in TCRdb shows in-frame clones only, minus some. The V and J calls and clone size are taken from that table; D and trimming were inferred from the DNA. The table has approximately 100,000 clones, 75% to 90% seen once; the top ten hold roughly 29%.

This TCR was sampled from a man in his 60s with acute or convalescent COVID-19. Sequencing used peripheral blood. V is TRBV7-2 and J is TRBJ2-3, with D uncertain. CDR3 region: CASSLNQADTQYF. The CDR3 DNA reads as TGTGCCAGCAGCCTTAATCAGGCAGATACGCAGTATTTT.